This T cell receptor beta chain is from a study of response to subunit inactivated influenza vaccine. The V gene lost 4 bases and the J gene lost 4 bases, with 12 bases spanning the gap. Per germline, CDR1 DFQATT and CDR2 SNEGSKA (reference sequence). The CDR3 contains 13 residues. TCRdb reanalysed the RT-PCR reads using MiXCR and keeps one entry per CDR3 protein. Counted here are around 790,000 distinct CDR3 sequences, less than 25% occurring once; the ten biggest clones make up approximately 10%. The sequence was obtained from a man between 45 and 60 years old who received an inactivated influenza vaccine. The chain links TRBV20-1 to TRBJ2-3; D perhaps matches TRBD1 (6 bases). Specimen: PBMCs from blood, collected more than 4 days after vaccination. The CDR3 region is CSATYRVADTQYF. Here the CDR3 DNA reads TGCAGTGCTACTTACAGGGTCGCAGATACGCAGTATTTT.